A selection of T cell receptor beta chains follows, all from one sample in a study of shared clonotypes between healthy human individuals. Libraries were prepared by immunoSEQ multiplex PCR; TCRdb keeps only in-frame clonotypes and omits some of them. The profile covers about 2.2 million clones, with 93% appearing a single time and 1.5% to 2% taken by the ten largest. Material: naive CD8+ T cells from PBMCs. These TCRs come from a man younger than 35 in good health. Some clones in this sample may be carry-over from other donors' samples. The CDR3 runs from the conserved cysteine through the conserved F or W. A D gene is named only where the DNA matches it firmly. Part of the rows lack a size; the others show once, few, many or a class for expanded clones.

NA TRBJ1-1 TRBD1 TRBV18 CASSRDRAMNTEAFF TGTGCCAGCTCCCGAGACAGGGCAATGAACACTGAAGCTTTCTTT
NA TRBJ2-1 NA TRBV7-9 CASSLAPDSPNNEQFF TGTGCCAGCAGCTTAGCGCCGGACAGTCCTAACAATGAGCAGTTCTTC
NA TRBJ2-6 NA TRBV5-1 CASSGTGTSGANVLTF TGCGCCAGCAGCGGAACAGGAACCTCTGGGGCCAACGTCCTGACTTTC
NA TRBJ1-1 TRBD1 TRBV7-3 CASSLSFRDRDQAFF TGTGCCAGCAGCTTAAGTTTCCGGGACAGGGATCAAGCTTTCTTT
NA TRBJ2-1 NA TRBV4-3 CASSQDPPGRELYNEQFF TGCGCCAGCAGCCAAGACCCCCCTGGTCGGGAGTTATACAATGAGCAGTTCTTC
NA TRBJ1-2 TRBD1 TRBV9 CASSLDRESNYGYTF TGTGCCAGCAGCCTAGACAGGGAATCAAACTATGGCTACACCTTC
NA TRBJ2-2 NA TRBV7-3 CASSPRTGTGELFF TGTGCCAGCAGCCCCCGCACTGGCACCGGGGAGCTGTTTTTT
NA TRBJ1-5 NA TRBV27 CASTGGEDQPQHF TGTGCCAGCACCGGCGGAGAAGACCAGCCCCAGCATTTT
NA TRBJ2-7 NA TRBV4-2 CASSQGHYEQYF TGTGCCAGCAGCCAAGGCCACTACGAGCAGTACTTC
NA TRBJ2-3 NA TRBV6-1 CASSEGDSRDTQYF TGTGCCAGCAGTGAAGGGGACTCTAGGGATACGCAGTATTTT
NA TRBJ2-4 NA TRBV9 CASSVSGAGIAKNIQYF TGTGCCAGCAGCGTCTCCGGGGCCGGGATAGCCAAAAACATTCAGTACTTC
once TRBJ1-1 NA TRBV6-1 CASRPTGLNTEAFF TGTGCCAGCAGACCCACAGGGTTGAACACTGAAGCTTTCTTT
NA TRBJ2-2 NA TRBV28 CASSSGETTNTGELFF TGTGCCAGCAGTTCTGGGGAGACGACGAACACCGGGGAGCTGTTTTTT
once TRBJ1-4 NA TRBV28 CASKQASPLWNEKLFF TGTGCCAGCAAGCAGGCCTCTCCACTCTGGAATGAAAAACTGTTTTTT
NA TRBJ2-2 NA TRBV9 CASSEAPRAGPINTGELFF TGTGCCAGCAGCGAGGCCCCCAGGGCGGGGCCGATTAACACCGGGGAGCTGTTTTTT
NA TRBJ1-5 NA TRBV28 CASSFSGVSGFDQPQHF TGTGCCAGCAGTTTTTCGGGTGTTTCGGGGTTTGACCAGCCCCAGCATTTT
NA TRBJ1-2 TRBD1 TRBV29-1 CSVEDLPLGTGRVLEGYTF TGCAGCGTTGAAGATCTTCCGCTAGGGACAGGGAGAGTACTGGAGGGCTACACCTTC
NA TRBJ1-2 NA TRBV27 CASSARGPYGYTF TGTGCCAGCAGCGCCAGGGGTCCCTATGGCTACACCTTC
NA TRBJ2-2 NA TRBV27 CASSLLSAGGGELFF TGTGCCAGCAGTTTGTTATCTGCTGGAGGCGGGGAGCTGTTTTTT
NA TRBJ2-1 TRBD1 TRBV10-3 CAIRLQGSEQFF TGTGCCATCAGGCTACAGGGGTCTGAGCAGTTCTTC
NA TRBJ2-5 NA TRBV28 CASSFLAEMGETQYF TGTGCCAGCAGTTTTTTGGCGGAGATGGGAGAGACCCAGTACTTC
NA TRBJ2-1 TRBD2 TRBV4-3 CASSQSGLAGLSSYNEQFF TGCGCCAGCAGCCAATCGGGACTAGCGGGGCTGAGCTCCTACAATGAGCAGTTCTTC
NA TRBJ2-2 TRBD2 TRBV29-1 CSVEGLAENTGELFF TGCAGCGTGGAGGGACTAGCGGAGAACACCGGGGAGCTGTTTTTT
NA TRBJ1-5 NA TRBV6-4 CASTRRGWKNQPQHF TGTGCCAGCACTAGACGGGGGTGGAAAAATCAGCCCCAGCATTTT
NA TRBJ1-3 NA TRBV7-8 CASSLVGRSSGNTIYF TGTGCCAGCAGCTTAGTAGGCAGGAGCTCTGGAAACACCATATATTTT
once TRBJ2-5 NA TRBV6-5 CASSPQGAPQETQYF TGTGCCAGCAGCCCCCAGGGCGCCCCACAAGAGACCCAGTACTTC
NA TRBJ2-7 NA TRBV6-5 CASSAFLRGEQYF TGTGCCAGCAGTGCCTTTCTGAGAGGCGAGCAGTACTTC
once TRBJ1-4 TRBD1 TRBV7-8 CASSMGTGTTNEKLFF TGTGCCAGCAGCATGGGGACAGGGACAACTAATGAAAAACTGTTTTTT
NA TRBJ2-3 TRBD2 TRBV4-1 CASSPTSGKSTDTQYF TGCGCCAGCAGCCCGACTAGCGGGAAAAGCACAGATACGCAGTATTTT
NA TRBJ2-7 NA TRBV9 CASSYRGLYEQYF TGTGCCAGCAGCTACAGAGGACTCTACGAGCAGTACTTC
NA TRBJ2-7 NA TRBV4-1 CASSLYTDDLEQYF TGCGCCAGCAGCCTGTACACGGACGATCTCGAGCAGTACTTC
NA TRBJ2-1 NA TRBV5-6 CASSLGHFYNEQFF TGTGCCAGCAGCTTGGGACACTTCTACAATGAGCAGTTCTTC
NA TRBJ1-5 NA TRBV6-1 CASSGRFRAQNQPQHF TGTGCCAGCAGTGGGAGATTTCGGGCCCAGAATCAGCCCCAGCATTTT
once TRBJ2-3 NA TRBV6-6 CASRWTARTDTQYF TGTGCCAGCAGATGGACAGCTCGCACAGATACGCAGTATTTT
NA TRBJ1-2 NA TRBV5-1 CASSPGAGAGRSYGYTF TGCGCCAGCAGCCCCGGAGCGGGGGCCGGAAGGTCCTATGGCTACACCTTC
NA TRBJ1-2 NA TRBV10-1 CASIERTPGDYGYTF TGCGCCAGCATCGAAAGGACACCTGGGGACTATGGCTACACCTTC
once TRBJ2-7 TRBD1 TRBV28 CASSSTGAYEQYF TGTGCCAGCAGTTCCACAGGGGCCTACGAGCAGTACTTC